The entry below gives a single T cell receptor beta chain sequence along with its context. This CDR3 contains 13 residues. V dropped 6 bases and J dropped 2 bases, with 10 bases sitting between them. The germline V gene has CDR1 SEHNR and CDR2 FQNEAQ (reference sequence). This sample was taken from a study of blood T cell repertoires in COVID-19. Across the study: T cells, B-cell-depleted T cells, or PBMCs supplied cDNA or gDNA.

The assay was immunoSEQ multiplex PCR, and TCRdb's table has in-frame clones only and misses some. The sample lists under 150,000 clones; about 85% were seen once. The V and J genes are TRBV7-9 and TRBJ1-2; maybe TRBD1 (6 bases). Sample: peripheral blood. This receptor was taken from a woman aged 60-70 years with COVID-19, enrolled during active disease. The CDR3 coding sequence is TGTGCCAGCAGTTGGACAGCCAACTATGGCTACACCTTC. As protein: CASSWTANYGYTF.